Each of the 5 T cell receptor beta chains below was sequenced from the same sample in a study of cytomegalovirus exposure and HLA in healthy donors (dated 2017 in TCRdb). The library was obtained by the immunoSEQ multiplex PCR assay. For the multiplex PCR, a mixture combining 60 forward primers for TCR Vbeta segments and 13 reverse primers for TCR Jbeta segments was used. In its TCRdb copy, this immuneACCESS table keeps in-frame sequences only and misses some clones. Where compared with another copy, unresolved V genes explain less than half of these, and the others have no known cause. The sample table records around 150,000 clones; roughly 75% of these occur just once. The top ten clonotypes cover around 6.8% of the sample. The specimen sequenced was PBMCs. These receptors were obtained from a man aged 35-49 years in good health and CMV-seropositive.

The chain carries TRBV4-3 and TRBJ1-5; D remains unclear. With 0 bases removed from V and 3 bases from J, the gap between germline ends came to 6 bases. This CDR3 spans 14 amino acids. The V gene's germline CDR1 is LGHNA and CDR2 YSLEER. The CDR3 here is CASSQDSTNQPQHF. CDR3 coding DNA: TGCGCCAGCAGCCAAGACAGTACCAATCAGCCCCAGCATTTT.

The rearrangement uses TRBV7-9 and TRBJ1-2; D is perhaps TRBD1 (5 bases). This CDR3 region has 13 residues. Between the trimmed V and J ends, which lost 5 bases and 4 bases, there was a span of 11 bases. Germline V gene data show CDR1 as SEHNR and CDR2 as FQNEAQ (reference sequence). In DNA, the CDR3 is TGTGCCAGCAGCCCGGACAAAGTCTATGGCTACACCTTC. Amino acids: CASSPDKVYGYTF.

The CDR3 DNA follows: TGTGCCAGCAGCCCTCGGACTAGCGCGGAGACCCAGTACTTC. Amino acids: CASSPRTSAETQYF. The gene calls are TRBV7-2 and TRBJ2-5, with TRBD2 matching over 9 bases. Germline trimming cut 5 bases from V and 5 bases from J; bases unmatched to any gene: 6. This CDR3 contains 14 residues. Germline values: CDR1 SGHTA, CDR2 FQGNSA.

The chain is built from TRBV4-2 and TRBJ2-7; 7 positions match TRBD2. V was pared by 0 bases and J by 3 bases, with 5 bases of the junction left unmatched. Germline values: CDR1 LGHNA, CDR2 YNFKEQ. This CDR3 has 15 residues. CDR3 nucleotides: TGTGCCAGCAGCCAAGAGAGAGGGAGGGACTACGAGCAGTACTTC. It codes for CASSQERGRDYEQYF.

In DNA form, the CDR3 reads TGCGCCAGCAGCCCTAAGGGCAGCGGGGCCTACTCCTACGAGCAGTACTTC. Encoded protein: CASSPKGSGAYSYEQYF. This sequence joins TRBV5-1 and TRBJ2-7, with 7 bases lining up with TRBD2. V dropped 4 bases and J dropped 0; count of bases not matched to a gene: 13. Germline assignment: CDR1 SGHRS and CDR2 YFSETQ. The CDR3 runs 17 residues. Drawing the rest from reference TRBV5-1 and TRBJ2-7, the complete variable domain is KAGVTQTPRYLIKTRGQQVTLSCSPISGHRSVSWYQQTPGQGLQFLFEYFSETQRNKGNFPGRFSGRQFSNSRSEMNVSTLELGDSALYLCASSPKGSGAYSYEQYFGPGTRLTVT.